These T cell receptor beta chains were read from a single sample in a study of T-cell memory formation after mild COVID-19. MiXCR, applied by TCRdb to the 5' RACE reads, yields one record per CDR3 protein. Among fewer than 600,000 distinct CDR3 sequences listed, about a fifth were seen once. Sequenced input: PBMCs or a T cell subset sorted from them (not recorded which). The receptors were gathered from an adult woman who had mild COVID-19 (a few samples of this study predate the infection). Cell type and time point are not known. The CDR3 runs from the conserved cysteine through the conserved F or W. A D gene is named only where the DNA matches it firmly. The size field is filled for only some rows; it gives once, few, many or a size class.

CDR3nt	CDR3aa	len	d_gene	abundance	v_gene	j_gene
TGCGCCAGCAGCTTGTTAGGCGGGGGCAACTACAATGAGCAGTTCTTC	CASSLLGGGNYNEQFF	16	-	-	TRBV5-1	TRBJ2-1
TGTGCCAGCAGCCCCTCCCTGGACAGTTACAATGAGCAGTTCTTC	CASSPSLDSYNEQFF	15	-	-	TRBV7-9	TRBJ2-1
TGTGCCAGCACCCCGGGTTCTAGCACAGATACGCAGTATTTT	CASTPGSSTDTQYF	14	-	-	TRBV25-1	TRBJ2-3
TGCAGTGCCAACGACAGGGTTGGGAAGTCTGAAGCTTTCTTT	CSANDRVGKSEAFF	14	TRBD1	few	TRBV20-1	TRBJ1-1
TGCGCCAGCAGCCAAGATGGGATTTATGATACGCAGTATTTT	CASSQDGIYDTQYF	14	-	-	TRBV4-1	TRBJ2-3
TGTGCCAGCAGTCTCTCCAACCCGGGACAGGTCCTATACGAGCAGTACTTC	CASSLSNPGQVLYEQYF	17	TRBD1	-	TRBV6-5	TRBJ2-7
TGTGCCAGCAGGGAGGTAGGAGAAGCTTTCTTT	CASREVGEAFF	11	-	few	TRBV2	TRBJ1-1
TGCAGTGCTAAACTAACAGACGACTATGGCTACACCTTC	CSAKLTDDYGYTF	13	-	few	TRBV20-1	TRBJ1-2
TGTGCCAGCTCCCGGACAGGGGGCTCCTATGGCTACACCTTC	CASSRTGGSYGYTF	14	TRBD1	few	TRBV18	TRBJ1-2
TGTGCCAGCAGCACGGCCGCGGGACTAGCGTCAGCATCTAGCACAGATACGCAGTATTTT	CASSTAAGLASASSTDTQYF	20	TRBD2	few	TRBV7-2	TRBJ2-3
TGTGCCAGCAGTTTAGAGGGCGAAGCTTTCTTT	CASSLEGEAFF	11	-	few	TRBV12-3/TRBV12-4	TRBJ1-1
TGTGCCAGCAGGACAGGGGGCTCCAATTCACCCCTCCACTTT	CASRTGGSNSPLHF	14	TRBD1	many	TRBV25-1	TRBJ1-6
TGTGCCAGCTCACCAAGACAGCTGGACACTGAAGCTTTCTTT	CASSPRQLDTEAFF	14	-	many	TRBV18	TRBJ1-1
TGCAGTGCTATCACGAACCCGAAAAAGGCAGGGGCGGACTATGGCTACACCTTC	CSAITNPKKAGADYGYTF	18	-	-	TRBV20-1	TRBJ1-2
TGCGCCAGCAGCCAAGAGAGGGGTATTACCAATGAGCAGTTCTTC	CASSQERGITNEQFF	15	-	many	TRBV4-1	TRBJ2-1
TGTGCCAGCAGTTTAACCTTCCCGACCCCCATTGGGGGAGAGACCCAGTACTTC	CASSLTFPTPIGGETQYF	18	-	-	TRBV12-3/TRBV12-4	TRBJ2-5
TGTGCCAGCAGACTCCACCCTCCCTCTGGGGCCAACGTCCTGACTTTC	CASRLHPPSGANVLTF	16	-	few	TRBV13	TRBJ2-6
TGTGCCAGCAGTTTAGGGACAGGGGGCCTGACTAATGAAAAACTGTTTTTT	CASSLGTGGLTNEKLFF	17	TRBD1	once	TRBV27	TRBJ1-4
TGTGCCAGCCGGACAGGGGGTGAGGGCATTGAGCAGTTCTTC	CASRTGGEGIEQFF	14	TRBD1	few	TRBV12-3/TRBV12-4	TRBJ2-1
TGTGCCAGCAGTGTGGACAGGGGGGCCAAAAACATTCAGTACTTC	CASSVDRGAKNIQYF	15	TRBD1	-	TRBV2	TRBJ2-4
TGTGCCAGCAGCCAAGATGGGAGACTAGCGGGAGCTGGCAATGAGCAGTTCTTC	CASSQDGRLAGAGNEQFF	18	TRBD2	-	TRBV4-2	TRBJ2-1
TGTGCCACCAGTGGTACTAGCGGGAGGGCCTCGGAGACCCAGTACTTC	CATSGTSGRASETQYF	16	TRBD2	many	TRBV24-1	TRBJ2-5
TGCGCCAGCAGTCAAGAGCAGTACTTC	CASSQEQYF	9	-	few	TRBV23-1	TRBJ2-7
TGCGCCAGCGCCGTCGGCGGGATCAATCAGCCCCAGCATTTT	CASAVGGINQPQHF	14	-	-	TRBV5-1	TRBJ1-5
TGTGCCAGCAGCGCGAGCGGGGGGGCCTACGAGCAGTACTTC	CASSASGGAYEQYF	14	TRBD2	few	TRBV9	TRBJ2-7
TGTGCCAGTAGTATAGGTCCTCGGAACACTGAAGCTTTCTTT	CASSIGPRNTEAFF	14	-	few	TRBV19	TRBJ1-1
TGTGCCATCAGTGGTCCCGGACCAGGAGACACCATATATTTT	CAISGPGPGDTIYF	14	-	few	TRBV10-3	TRBJ1-3
TGTGCCAGCAGCCAAGATGGGCCCCGTCCTTCACAAGAGACCCAGTACTTC	CASSQDGPRPSQETQYF	17	-	few	TRBV3-1	TRBJ2-5
TGTGCCAGCAAAGGGCCCTCCAATTCACCCCTCCACTTT	CASKGPSNSPLHF	13	-	-	TRBV7-9	TRBJ1-6
TGTGCCTGGAGCCTTACTAGACTCACAGATACGCAGTATTTT	CAWSLTRLTDTQYF	14	-	-	TRBV30	TRBJ2-3
TGTGCCAGCAGTGAACTAGGACTAGCGGGTGAGCAGTTCTTC	CASSELGLAGEQFF	14	TRBD2	-	TRBV25-1	TRBJ2-1
TGTGCCAGCAGCCCCCGGGACAGGAACTCTTCACCCCTCCACTTT	CASSPRDRNSSPLHF	15	TRBD1	-	TRBV11-1	TRBJ1-6
TGTGCCAGCTACCAAGGTCTCCCCACCGGGGAGCTGTTTTTT	CASYQGLPTGELFF	14	-	-	TRBV7-9	TRBJ2-2
TGTGCCAGCAGTATTCAGGGGGCTGGGGCCAACGTCCTGACTTTC	CASSIQGAGANVLTF	15	TRBD1	-	TRBV12-3/TRBV12-4	TRBJ2-6
TGTGCCAGCAGCTCATACCTCAGGGGGCCCAAAGAGACCCAGTACTTC	CASSSYLRGPKETQYF	16	TRBD1	-	TRBV7-8	TRBJ2-5
TGTGCCAGCAGTTACTCCGGGACAGGGGTCTACGAGCAGTACTTC	CASSYSGTGVYEQYF	15	TRBD1	few	TRBV6-5	TRBJ2-7
TGTGCCAGCAGTTTAAGGTGGGGGACCTCTGAAAAACTGTTTTTT	CASSLRWGTSEKLFF	15	-	few	TRBV12-3/TRBV12-4	TRBJ1-4
TGCAGCGCAAGGGACGATAACTATGGCTACACCTTC	CSARDDNYGYTF	12	-	-	TRBV29-1	TRBJ1-2
TGCAGCGTTGGGGGACAAATGAACACTGAAGCTTTCTTT	CSVGGQMNTEAFF	13	-	-	TRBV29-1	TRBJ1-1
TGTGCCAGCAGCGTAGCCGGTAGCGGGAACTACAATGAGCAGTTCTTC	CASSVAGSGNYNEQFF	16	TRBD2	-	TRBV9	TRBJ2-1
TGTGCCAGCAGCCAGACAGGGATTCGCGAAAAACTGTTTTTT	CASSQTGIREKLFF	14	TRBD1	-	TRBV12-3/TRBV12-4	TRBJ1-4
TGTGCCAGTAGTGTGGGACAGGATCAAGAGACCCAGTACTTC	CASSVGQDQETQYF	14	TRBD1	-	TRBV19	TRBJ2-5
TGTGCCAGCACACAGGGGGAAAACATTCAGTACTTC	CASTQGENIQYF	12	TRBD1	-	TRBV6-6	TRBJ2-4
TGCGCCAGCAGCTTGGAATGGGATGCAACTAATGAAAAACTGTTTTTT	CASSLEWDATNEKLFF	16	-	-	TRBV5-1	TRBJ1-4
TGTGCCAGCAGGGCCGGGACAGGTACAGGGGAGCAGTACTTC	CASRAGTGTGEQYF	14	TRBD1	few	TRBV6-5	TRBJ2-7